Given below is one TCR beta chain in context. No antigen is known for it. The same CDR3 is also encoded by other DNA sequences in this sample. The data belong to a study of Tregs in tolerant kidney transplant recipients. General study findings and limits: Findings come from small patient numbers and require larger validation. Some patients' samples used different primers over time, so nucleotide sequences weren't comparable.

Related graft donors supplied nonmyeloablative bone marrow transplants, and mixed chimerism was transient. Thawed PBMCs were FACS-sorted into unstimulated CD4+CD25+CD127- regulatory T cells, CD4+CD25- non-regulatory cells, CD4 and CD8 cells. Measured with immunoSEQ multiplex PCR; TCRdb has only the in-frame clones, and not every one. The sample lists approximately 90,000 clones, 93% occurring once. J was trimmed by 0 bases and V by 3 bases; bases with no gene match: 0. The V gene's germline CDR1 is SGHVS and CDR2 FNYEAQ. This CDR3 comprises 14 residues. The chain links TRBV7-6 to TRBJ2-7; TRBD1 matches at 9 bases. The sequencing used CD4+ T cells from blood (PBMCs), collected 12 months after the transplant. The source of this sequence is a human patient who received a combined kidney and bone marrow transplant. The graft donor may account for some of the T cells. CDR3 in DNA: TGTGCCAGCAGCTTGGACAGGGGCTCCTACGAGCAGTACTTC. Its protein is CASSLDRGSYEQYF.